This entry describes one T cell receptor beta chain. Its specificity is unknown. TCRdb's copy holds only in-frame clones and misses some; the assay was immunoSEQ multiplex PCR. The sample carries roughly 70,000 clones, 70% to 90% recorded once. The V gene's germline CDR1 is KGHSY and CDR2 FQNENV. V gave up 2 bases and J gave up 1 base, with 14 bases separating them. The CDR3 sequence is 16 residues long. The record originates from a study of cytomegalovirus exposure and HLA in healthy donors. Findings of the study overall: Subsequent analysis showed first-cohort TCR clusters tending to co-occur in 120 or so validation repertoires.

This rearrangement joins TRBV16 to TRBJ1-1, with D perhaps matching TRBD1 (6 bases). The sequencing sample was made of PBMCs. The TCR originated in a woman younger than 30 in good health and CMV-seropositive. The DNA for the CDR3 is TGTGCCAGCAGCCAAGAAAACAGGGTTTCGAACACTGAAGCTTTCTTT. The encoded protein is CASSQENRVSNTEAFF.